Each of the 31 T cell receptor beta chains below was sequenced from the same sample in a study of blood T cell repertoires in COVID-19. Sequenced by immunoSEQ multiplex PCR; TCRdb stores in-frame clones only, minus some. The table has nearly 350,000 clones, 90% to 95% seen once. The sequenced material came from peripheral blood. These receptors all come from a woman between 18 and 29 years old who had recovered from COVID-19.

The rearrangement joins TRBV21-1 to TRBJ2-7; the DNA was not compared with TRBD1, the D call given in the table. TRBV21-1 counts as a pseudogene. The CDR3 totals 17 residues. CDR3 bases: TGTGCCAGCAGCACTACTCAGGGAACTTATCGGCCCTACGAGCAGTACGTC. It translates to CASSTTQGTYRPYEQYV.

The DNA of the CDR3 is TGTGCCAGCAGCTCGGGACAGGGACTAGCGAGCACAGATACGCAGTATTTT. This encodes CASSSGQGLASTDTQYF. The V and J genes are TRBV7-9 and TRBJ2-3, with D maybe TRBD2 (10 bases). The CDR3 contains 17 residues. The V end was cut by 4 bases, the J end by 0 bases, with 17 bases between. Germline-derived CDR1 and CDR2 are SEHNR and FQNEAQ (reference sequence).

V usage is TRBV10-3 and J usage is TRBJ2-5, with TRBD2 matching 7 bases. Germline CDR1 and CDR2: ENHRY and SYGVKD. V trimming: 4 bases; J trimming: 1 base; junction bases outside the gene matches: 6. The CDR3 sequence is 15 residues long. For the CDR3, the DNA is TGTGCCATCAGTGCGGGCTCGGGGGGCCAAGAGACCCAGTACTTC. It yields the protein CAISAGSGGQETQYF.

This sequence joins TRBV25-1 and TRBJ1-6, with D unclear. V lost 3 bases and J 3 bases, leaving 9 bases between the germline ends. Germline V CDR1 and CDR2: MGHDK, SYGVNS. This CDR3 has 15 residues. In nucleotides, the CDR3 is TGTGCCAGCAGTGATGGGCAGTACTATAATTCACCCCTCCACTTT. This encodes CASSDGQYYNSPLHF. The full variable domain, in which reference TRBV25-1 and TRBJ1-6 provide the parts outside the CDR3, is EADIYQTPRYLVIGTGKKITLECSQTMGHDKMYWYQQDPGMELHLIHYSYGVNSTEKGDLSSESTVSRIRTEHFPLTLESARPSHTSQYLCASSDGQYYNSPLHFGNGTRLTVT.

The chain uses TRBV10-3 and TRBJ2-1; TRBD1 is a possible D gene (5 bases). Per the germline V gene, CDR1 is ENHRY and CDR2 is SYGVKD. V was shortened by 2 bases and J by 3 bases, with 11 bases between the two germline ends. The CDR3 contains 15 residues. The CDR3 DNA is TGTGCCATCAGTGAGGAAGGCAGGGTCTACAATGAGCAGTTCTTC. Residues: CAISEEGRVYNEQFF.

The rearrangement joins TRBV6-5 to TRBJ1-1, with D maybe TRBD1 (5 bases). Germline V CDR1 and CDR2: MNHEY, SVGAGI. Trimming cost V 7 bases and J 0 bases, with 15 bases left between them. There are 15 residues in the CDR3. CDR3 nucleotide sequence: TGTGCCAGCAACGAACGGGGGACGGTGAACACTGAAGCTTTCTTT. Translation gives CASNERGTVNTEAFF.

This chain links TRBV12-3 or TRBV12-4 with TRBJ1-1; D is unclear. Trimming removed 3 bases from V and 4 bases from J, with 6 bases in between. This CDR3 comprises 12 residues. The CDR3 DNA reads TGTGCCAGCAGTTTGGCGGTCACTGAAGCTTTCTTT. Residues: CASSLAVTEAFF.

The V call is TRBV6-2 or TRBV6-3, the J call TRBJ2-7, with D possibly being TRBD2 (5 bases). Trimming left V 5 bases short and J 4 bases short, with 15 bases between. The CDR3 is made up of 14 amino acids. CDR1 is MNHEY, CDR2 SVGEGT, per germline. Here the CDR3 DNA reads TGTGCCAGCAGTCCCTATGGTAGCGAATACGAGCAGTACGTC. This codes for CASSPYGSEYEQYV.

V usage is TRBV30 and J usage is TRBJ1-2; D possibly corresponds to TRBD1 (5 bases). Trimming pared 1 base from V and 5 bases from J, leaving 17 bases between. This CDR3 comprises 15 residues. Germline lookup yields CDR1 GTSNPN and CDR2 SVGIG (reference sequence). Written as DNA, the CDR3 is TGTGCCTGGAGTGCTGGGGGTATAGGGAGGTATGGCTACACCTTC. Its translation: CAWSAGGIGRYGYTF.

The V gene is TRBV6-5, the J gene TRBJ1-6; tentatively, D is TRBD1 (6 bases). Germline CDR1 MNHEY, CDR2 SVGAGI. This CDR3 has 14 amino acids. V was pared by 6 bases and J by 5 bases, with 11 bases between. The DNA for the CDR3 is TGTGCCAGCAGACAGGGTTACCATAATTCACCCCTCCACTTT. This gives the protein CASRQGYHNSPLHF.

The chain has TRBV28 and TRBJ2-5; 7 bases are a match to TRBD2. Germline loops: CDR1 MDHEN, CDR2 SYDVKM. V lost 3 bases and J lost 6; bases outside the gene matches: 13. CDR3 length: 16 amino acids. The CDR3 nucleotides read TGTGCCAGCAGTTTGATGGCGGGAGATTGGTGGAAGACCCAGTACTTC. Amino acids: CASSLMAGDWWKTQYF.

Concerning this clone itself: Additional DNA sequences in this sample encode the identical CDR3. The CDR3 here is CASSPGVNYGYTF. In DNA form, the CDR3 reads TGCGCCAGCAGTCCAGGGGTAAACTATGGCTACACCTTC. The chain carries TRBV5-1 and TRBJ1-2; D is possibly TRBD1 (6 bases). This CDR3 has 13 residues. Trimming took off 5 bases at V and 2 bases at J, with 10 bases between the two ends. The germline V gene encodes CDR1 SGHRS and CDR2 YFSETQ.

In DNA form, the CDR3 reads TGTGCCAGCAACACATACTATGGCTACACCTTC. Its protein is CASNTYYGYTF. The chain links TRBV28 to TRBJ1-2, with unresolved D. Trimming left V 7 bases short and J 3 bases short, with 6 bases between. The V gene's germline CDR1 is MDHEN and CDR2 SYDVKM. The CDR3 contains 11 residues.

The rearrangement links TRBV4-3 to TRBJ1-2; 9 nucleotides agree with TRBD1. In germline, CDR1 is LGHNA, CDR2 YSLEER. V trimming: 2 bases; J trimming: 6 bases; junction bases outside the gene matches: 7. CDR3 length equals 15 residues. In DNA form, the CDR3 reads TGCGCCAGCAGCCAAAACAGGGGGCGCGCTCATGGCTACACCTTC. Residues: CASSQNRGRAHGYTF.

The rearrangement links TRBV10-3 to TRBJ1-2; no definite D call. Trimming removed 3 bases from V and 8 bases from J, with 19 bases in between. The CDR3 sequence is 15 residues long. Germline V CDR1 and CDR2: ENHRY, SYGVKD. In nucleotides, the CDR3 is TGTGCCATCAGTGAAGATGGTGACTTAATCTCCGGCTACACCTTC. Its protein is CAISEDGDLISGYTF.

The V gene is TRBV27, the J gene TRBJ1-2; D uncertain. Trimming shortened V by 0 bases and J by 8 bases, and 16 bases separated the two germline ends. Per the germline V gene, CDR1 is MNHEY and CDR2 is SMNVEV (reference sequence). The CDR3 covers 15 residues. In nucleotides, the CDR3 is TGTGCCAGCAGTTTATCGCTCGTCGACATAGAAGGCTACACCTTC. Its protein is CASSLSLVDIEGYTF.

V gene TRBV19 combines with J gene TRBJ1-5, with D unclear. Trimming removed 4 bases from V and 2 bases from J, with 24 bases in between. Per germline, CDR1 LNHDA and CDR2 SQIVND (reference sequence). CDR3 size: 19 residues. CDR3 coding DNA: TGTGCCAGTAGTAACCCCGAGAGGAGCCTACTGCCAGGCAATCAGCCCCAGCATTTT. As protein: CASSNPERSLLPGNQPQHF.

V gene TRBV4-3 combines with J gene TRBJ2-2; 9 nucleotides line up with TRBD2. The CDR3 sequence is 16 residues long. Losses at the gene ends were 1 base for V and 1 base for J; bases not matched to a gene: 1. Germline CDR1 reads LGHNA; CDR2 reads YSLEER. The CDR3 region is CASSQALAGNTGELFF. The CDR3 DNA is TGCGCCAGCAGCCAAGCACTAGCGGGGAACACCGGGGAGCTGTTTTTT.

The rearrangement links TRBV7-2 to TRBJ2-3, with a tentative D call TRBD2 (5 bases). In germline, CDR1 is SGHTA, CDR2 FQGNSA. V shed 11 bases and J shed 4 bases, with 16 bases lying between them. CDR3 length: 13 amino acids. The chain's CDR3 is CAESGGPPDTQYF. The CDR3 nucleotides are TGTGCCGAAAGCGGCGGGCCGCCAGATACGCAGTATTTT.

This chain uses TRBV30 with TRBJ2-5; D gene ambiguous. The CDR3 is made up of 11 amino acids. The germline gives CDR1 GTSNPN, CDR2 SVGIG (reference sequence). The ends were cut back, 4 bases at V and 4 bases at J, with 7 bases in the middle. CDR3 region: CAWKRGETQYF. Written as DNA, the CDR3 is TGTGCCTGGAAACGCGGAGAGACCCAGTACTTC.

The CDR3: CASSYARNRVKFF. CDR3 DNA sequence: TGTGCCAGCAGTTACGCAAGAAACAGGGTGAAGTTCTTC. This chain connects TRBV6-2 or TRBV6-3 to TRBJ2-1, with D possibly matching TRBD1 (6 bases). Trimming took off 2 bases at V and 14 bases at J, with 16 bases between the two ends. Germline CDR1 MNHEY, CDR2 SVGEGT. This CDR3 region has 13 residues.

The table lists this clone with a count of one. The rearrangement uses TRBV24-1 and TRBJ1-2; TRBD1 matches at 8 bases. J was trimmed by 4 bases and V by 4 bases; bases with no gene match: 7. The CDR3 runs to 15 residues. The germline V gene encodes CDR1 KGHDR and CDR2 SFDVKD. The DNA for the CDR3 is TGTGCCACCAGTGACAGGACAGGGTTCGGCTATGGCTACACCTTC. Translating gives CATSDRTGFGYGYTF.

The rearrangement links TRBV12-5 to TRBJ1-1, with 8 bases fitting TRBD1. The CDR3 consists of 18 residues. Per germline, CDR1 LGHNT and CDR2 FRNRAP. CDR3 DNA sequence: TGTGCCTCCCAGCGGGGGGCAGGGGGCGCCGGATGGAACACTGAAGCTTTCTTT. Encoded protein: CASQRGAGGAGWNTEAFF. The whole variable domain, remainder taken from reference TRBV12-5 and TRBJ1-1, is DARVTQTPRHKVTEMGQEVTMRCQPILGHNTVFWYRQTMMQGLELLAYFRNRAPLDDSGMPKDRFSAEMPDATLATLKIQPSEPRDSAVYFCASQRGAGGAGWNTEAFFGQGTRLTVV.

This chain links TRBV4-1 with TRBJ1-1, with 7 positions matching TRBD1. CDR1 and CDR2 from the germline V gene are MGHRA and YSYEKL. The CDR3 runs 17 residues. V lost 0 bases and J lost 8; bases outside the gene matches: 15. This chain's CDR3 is CASSQDKGQTLTAEAFF. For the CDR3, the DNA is TGCGCCAGCAGCCAAGATAAGGGACAGACACTCACTGCGGAAGCTTTCTTT.

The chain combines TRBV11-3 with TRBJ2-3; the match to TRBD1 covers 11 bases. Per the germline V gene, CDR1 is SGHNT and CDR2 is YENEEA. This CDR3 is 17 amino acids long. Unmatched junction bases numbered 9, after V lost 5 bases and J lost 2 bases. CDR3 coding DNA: TGTGCCAGCAGCGTGTGGGACAGGGGGTCATCCACAGATACGCAGTATTTT. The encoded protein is CASSVWDRGSSTDTQYF. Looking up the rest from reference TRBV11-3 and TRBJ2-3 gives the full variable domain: EAGVVQSPRYKIIEKKQPVAFWCNPISGHNTLYWYLQNLGQGPELLIRYENEEAVDDSQLPKDRFSAERLKGVDSTLKIQPAELGDSAVYLCASSVWDRGSSTDTQYFGPGTRLTVL.

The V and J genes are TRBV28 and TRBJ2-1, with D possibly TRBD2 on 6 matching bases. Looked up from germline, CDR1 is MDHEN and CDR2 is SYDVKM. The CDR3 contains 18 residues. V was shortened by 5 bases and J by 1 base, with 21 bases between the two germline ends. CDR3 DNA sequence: TGTGCCAGCAGTCTTGGGAACGGGCGGGGAAGGTCCTACAATGAGCAGTTCTTC. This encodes CASSLGNGRGRSYNEQFF.

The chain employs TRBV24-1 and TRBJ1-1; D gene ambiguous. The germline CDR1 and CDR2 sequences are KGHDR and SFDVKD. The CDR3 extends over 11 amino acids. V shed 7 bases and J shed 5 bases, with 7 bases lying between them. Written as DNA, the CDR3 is TGTGCCACCAGCGTCGGGACTGAAGCTTTCTTT. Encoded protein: CATSVGTEAFF.

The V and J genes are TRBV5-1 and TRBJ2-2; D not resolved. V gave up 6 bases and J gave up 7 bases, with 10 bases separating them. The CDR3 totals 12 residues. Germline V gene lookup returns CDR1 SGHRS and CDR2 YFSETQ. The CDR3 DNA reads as TGCGCCAGCACCCCAGATATCGGGGAGCTGTTTTTT. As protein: CASTPDIGELFF.

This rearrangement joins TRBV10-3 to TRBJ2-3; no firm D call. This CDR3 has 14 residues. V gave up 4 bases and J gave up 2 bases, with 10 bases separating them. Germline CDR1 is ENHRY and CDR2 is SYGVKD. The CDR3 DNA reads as TGTGCCATCAGTGTAACAGCAAACACAGATACGCAGTATTTT. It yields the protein CAISVTANTDTQYF.

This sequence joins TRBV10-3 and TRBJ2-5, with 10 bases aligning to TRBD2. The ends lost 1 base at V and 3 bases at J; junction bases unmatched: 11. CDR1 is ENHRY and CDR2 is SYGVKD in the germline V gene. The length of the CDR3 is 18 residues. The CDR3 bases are TGTGCCATCAGTGAGTTCCTTGCGAGCGGGAGGGCCGAAGAGACCCAGTACTTC. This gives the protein CAISEFLASGRAEETQYF.

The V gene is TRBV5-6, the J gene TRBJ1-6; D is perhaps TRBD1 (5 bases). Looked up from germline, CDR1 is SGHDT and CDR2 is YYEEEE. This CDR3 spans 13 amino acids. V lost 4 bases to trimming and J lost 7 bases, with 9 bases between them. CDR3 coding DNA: TGTGCCAGCAGCACAAGACAGAATTCACCCCTCCACTTT. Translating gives CASSTRQNSPLHF.